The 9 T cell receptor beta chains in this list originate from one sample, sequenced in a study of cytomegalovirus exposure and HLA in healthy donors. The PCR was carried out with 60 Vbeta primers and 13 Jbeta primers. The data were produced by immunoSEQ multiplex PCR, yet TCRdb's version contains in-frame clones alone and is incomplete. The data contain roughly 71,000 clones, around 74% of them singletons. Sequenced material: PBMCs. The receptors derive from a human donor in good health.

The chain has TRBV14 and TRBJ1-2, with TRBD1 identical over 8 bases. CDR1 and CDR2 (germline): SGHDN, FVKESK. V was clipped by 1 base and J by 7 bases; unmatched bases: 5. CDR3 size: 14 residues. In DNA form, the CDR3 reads TGTGCCAGCAGCCAAGCGGACAGGGCTACTGGCTACACCTTC. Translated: CASSQADRATGYTF.

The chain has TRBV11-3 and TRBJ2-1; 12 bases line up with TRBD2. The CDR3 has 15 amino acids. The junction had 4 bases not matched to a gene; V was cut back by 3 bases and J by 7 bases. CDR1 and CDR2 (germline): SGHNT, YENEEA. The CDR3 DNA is TGTGCCAGCAGCTTGACTAGCGGGAGACGTAATGAGCAGTTCTTC. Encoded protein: CASSLTSGRRNEQFF.

For the CDR3, the DNA is TGTGCCAGCAATCCAGCGGGAGCCTTTATAGAGCAGTACTTC. The encoded protein is CASNPAGAFIEQYF. The chain carries TRBV28 and TRBJ2-7; 8 nucleotides match TRBD2. Germline CDR1 MDHEN, CDR2 SYDVKM. The CDR3 is 14 residues long. V shed 7 bases and J 7 bases; nucleotides not matched to a gene: 12.

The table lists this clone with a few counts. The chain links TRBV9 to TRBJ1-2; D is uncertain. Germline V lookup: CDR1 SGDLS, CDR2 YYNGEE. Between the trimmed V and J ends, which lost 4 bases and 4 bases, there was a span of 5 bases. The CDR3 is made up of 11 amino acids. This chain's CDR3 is CASSTAYGYTF. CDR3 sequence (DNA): TGTGCCAGCAGCACAGCCTATGGCTACACCTTC.

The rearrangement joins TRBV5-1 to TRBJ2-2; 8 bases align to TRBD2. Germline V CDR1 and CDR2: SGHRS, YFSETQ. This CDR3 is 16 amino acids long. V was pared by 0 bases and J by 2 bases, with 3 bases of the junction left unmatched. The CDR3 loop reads CASSLGVAGNTGELFF. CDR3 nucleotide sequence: TGCGCCAGCAGCTTGGGGGTAGCGGGAAACACCGGGGAGCTGTTTTTT.

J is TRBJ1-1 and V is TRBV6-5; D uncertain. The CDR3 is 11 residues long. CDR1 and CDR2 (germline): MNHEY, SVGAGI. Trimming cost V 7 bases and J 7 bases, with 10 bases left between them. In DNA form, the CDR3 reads TGTGCCAGCACCTACGGAGATGAAGCTTTCTTT. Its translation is CASTYGDEAFF.

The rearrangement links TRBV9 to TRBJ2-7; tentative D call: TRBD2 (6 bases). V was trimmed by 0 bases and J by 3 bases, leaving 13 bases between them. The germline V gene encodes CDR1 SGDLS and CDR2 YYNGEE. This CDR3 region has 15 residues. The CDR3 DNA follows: TGTGCCAGCAGCGTAGAAACCGGGAGTGGCTACGAGCAGTACTTC. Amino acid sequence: CASSVETGSGYEQYF.

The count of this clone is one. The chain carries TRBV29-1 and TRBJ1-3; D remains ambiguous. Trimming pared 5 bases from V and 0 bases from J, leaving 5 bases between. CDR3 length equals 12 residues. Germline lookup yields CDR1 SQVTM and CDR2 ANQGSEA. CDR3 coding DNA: TGCAGCGTTTCTATCTCTGGAAACACCATATATTTT. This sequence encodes CSVSISGNTIYF.

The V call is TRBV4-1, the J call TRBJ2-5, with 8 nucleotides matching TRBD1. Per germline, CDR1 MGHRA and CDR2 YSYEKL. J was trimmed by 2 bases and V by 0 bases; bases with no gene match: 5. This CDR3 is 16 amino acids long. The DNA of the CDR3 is TGCGCCAGCAGCCAAGAGGGGAACAGGGGGCAAGAGACCCAGTACTTC. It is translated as CASSQEGNRGQETQYF.